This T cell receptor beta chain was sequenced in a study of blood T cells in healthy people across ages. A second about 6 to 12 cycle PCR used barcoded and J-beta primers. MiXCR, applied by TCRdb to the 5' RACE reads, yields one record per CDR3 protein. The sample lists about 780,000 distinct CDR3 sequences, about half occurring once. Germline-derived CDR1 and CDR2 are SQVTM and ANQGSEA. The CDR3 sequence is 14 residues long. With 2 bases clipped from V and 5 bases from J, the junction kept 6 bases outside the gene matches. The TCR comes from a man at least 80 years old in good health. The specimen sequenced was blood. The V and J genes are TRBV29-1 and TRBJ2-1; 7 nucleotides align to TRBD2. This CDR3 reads CSVEWASGDNEQFF. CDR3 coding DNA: TGCAGCGTTGAATGGGCTAGCGGTGACAATGAGCAGTTCTTC.